The present entry profiles one T cell receptor beta chain with its context. Its antigen is as yet unknown. The data were taken from a study of T cell repertoires in cytomegalovirus infection. TCRdb re-called the reads with MiXCR, one entry per CDR3 protein. Of approximately 910,000 distinct CDR3 sequences listed, around 32% are singletons. With 5 bases clipped from V and 7 bases from J, the junction kept 4 bases outside the gene matches. CDR3 length: 13 amino acids. CDR1 and CDR2 from the germline V gene are MNHEY and SMNVEV (reference sequence). The genes are TRBV27 and TRBJ1-1, with TRBD1 matching 10 bases. The sample consisted of cultured CD8+ T cells from PBMCs, taken from culture after CMV antigen stimulation. This clonotype originated in a human donor in good health (CMV status not recorded). Some clones in this sample may be carry-over from other donors' samples. CDR3 protein: CASSRDRGIEAFF. The CDR3, as DNA: TGTGCCAGCAGTCGGGACAGGGGAATTGAAGCTTTCTTT.